Each of the 18 T cell receptor beta chains below was sequenced from the same sample in a study of T-cell reconstitution after alpha-beta-depleted transplantation in children. A library of TCRbeta sequences, prepared with unique molecular identifiers, was generated. MiXCR, run by TCRdb on the PCR reads, gives a single entry per CDR3 protein. The table has 500,000 to 650,000 distinct CDR3 sequences, 13% seen once. The sequencing here drew on PBMCs, mostly from graft donor cells, taken 360 days after TCRalphabeta/CD19-depleted stem cell transplant. The receptors originated from a male patient aged 10-17 years who had a stem cell transplant for acute myeloid leukemia, so the T cells may come from the graft donor.

The rearrangement joins TRBV7-3 to TRBJ2-2; 11 positions agree with TRBD2. In germline, CDR1 is SGHTA, CDR2 FQGTGA. This CDR3 spans 18 amino acids. Trimming at V came to 5 bases and at J to 0 bases, leaving 8 bases not matched to a gene. CDR3 DNA sequence: TGTGCCAGCAGCCCTCGACTAGCGGGGCCGCCGAACACCGGGGAGCTGTTTTTT. It is translated as CASSPRLAGPPNTGELFF.

This sequence joins TRBV7-2 and TRBJ2-3; D unclear. This CDR3 has 15 amino acids. Per the germline V gene, CDR1 is SGHTA and CDR2 is FQGNSA. Trimming took 2 bases from V and 0 from J, leaving 9 bases between them. This chain's CDR3 is CASSLPGSSTDTQYF. The CDR3 DNA sequence: TGTGCCAGCAGCTTACCCGGATCTAGCACAGATACGCAGTATTTT.

This clonotype turned up a few times. V gene TRBV20-1 combines with J gene TRBJ2-1; no definite D call. This CDR3 contains 9 residues. V was clipped by 1 base and J by 10 bases, with 2 bases between them. Germline CDR1 and CDR2: DFQATT and SNEGSKA (reference sequence). In nucleotides, the CDR3 is TGCAGTGCTAGAGTGGAGCAGTTCTTC. Amino acid sequence: CSARVEQFF.

Turning to this clonotype: Being one base from a much bigger clone, this may be a read error. The chain recombines TRBV20-1 with TRBJ1-2, with D unclear. The CDR3 has 15 residues. V lost 5 bases and J 4 bases, leaving 20 bases between the germline ends. The germline CDR1 and CDR2 sequences are DFQATT and SNEGSKA (reference sequence). The CDR3 loop reads CSAGPIIRDFYGYTF. CDR3 DNA sequence: TGCAGTGCTGGACCGATTATCCGGGATTTCTATGGCTACACCTTC.

The rearrangement links TRBV5-1 to TRBJ1-5; D possibly corresponds to TRBD1 (5 bases). The ends were cut back, 0 bases at V and 2 bases at J, with 9 bases in the middle. There are 15 residues in the CDR3. CDR1 SGHRS and CDR2 YFSETQ come from the germline V gene. The CDR3 DNA follows: TGCGCCAGCAGCTTGGCAGGGTACGGCAATCAGCCCCAGCATTTT. Translation: CASSLAGYGNQPQHF.

The genes are TRBV6-1 and TRBJ2-7; D might be TRBD2 (6 bases). V lost 8 bases and J 2 bases, leaving 16 bases between the germline ends. CDR1 MNHNS and CDR2 SASEGT come from the germline V gene. The CDR3 totals 14 residues. CDR3 nucleotides: TGTGCCAGCTCCCGGAGCGCGGGGACCTACGAGCAGTACTTC. This encodes CASSRSAGTYEQYF.

This clonotype was recorded a few times. The gene calls are TRBV5-1 and TRBJ1-6; D unclear. The V gene's germline CDR1 is SGHRS and CDR2 YFSETQ. The V end lost 0 bases, the J end lost 8 bases, and 15 bases lay between the germline ends. The CDR3 length is 16 residues. CDR3 in amino acids: CASSLAARILYSPLHF. The CDR3 region has the DNA TGCGCCAGCAGCTTGGCAGCTCGAATCCTCTATTCACCCCTCCACTTT.

This clonotype was counted many times. The chain uses TRBV11-2 and TRBJ2-4; no firm D call. Trimming removed 4 bases from V and 1 base from J, with 23 bases in between. Germline values: CDR1 SGHAT, CDR2 FQNNGV. CDR3 length: 19 residues. CDR3 DNA sequence: TGTGCCAGCAGCTCGGAAAGGCCCTACTTCGAGGAGGCCAAAAACATTCAGTACTTC. Amino acids: CASSSERPYFEEAKNIQYF. Full variable domain (rest looked up from reference TRBV11-2 and TRBJ2-4): EAGVAQSPRYKIIEKRQSVAFWCNPISGHATLYWYQQILGQGPKLLIQFQNNGVVDDSQLPKDRFSAERLKGVDSTLKIQPAKLEDSAVYLCASSSERPYFEEAKNIQYFGAGTRLSVL.

This clonotype showed up just a few times. The V and J genes are TRBV29-1 and TRBJ2-3; 10 bases are a match to TRBD1. Germline CDR1 reads SQVTM; CDR2 reads ANQGSEA. V trimming: 4 bases; J trimming: 4 bases; junction bases outside the gene matches: 2. The CDR3 spans 13 residues. CDR3 protein: CSVGDRGPDTQYF. As DNA, the CDR3 is TGCAGCGTTGGGGACAGGGGTCCAGATACGCAGTATTTT.

This clonotype has just a few counts. The V call is TRBV12-3 or TRBV12-4, the J call TRBJ2-4; maybe TRBD2 (5 bases). This CDR3 is built from 18 residues. The germline V and J ends were trimmed by 1 base and 1 base, with 17 bases remaining between them. The CDR3 protein is CASSLGSRGRMAKNIQYF. CDR3 sequence (DNA): TGTGCCAGCAGTTTAGGTTCACGGGGTCGTATGGCCAAAAACATTCAGTACTTC.

This clonotype has a handful of counts. The V call is TRBV12-3 or TRBV12-4, the J call TRBJ2-7; 10 nucleotides agree with TRBD2. V lost 3 bases and J lost 3; bases outside the gene matches: 11. The CDR3 is made up of 17 amino acids. Here the CDR3 reads CASSFHLGGLADYEQYF. The CDR3 bases are TGTGCCAGCAGTTTCCACCTGGGAGGACTAGCGGACTACGAGCAGTACTTC.

This chain connects TRBV29-1 to TRBJ2-7; TRBD2 is a possible D gene (5 bases). From germline, CDR1 is SQVTM and CDR2 ANQGSEA. V shed 6 bases and J shed 7 bases, with 22 bases lying between them. The CDR3 is 14 residues long. The DNA of the CDR3 is TGCAGCGTGAGGGAAGGCGTACCCAGTGGGGAGCAGTACTTC. This gives the protein CSVREGVPSGEQYF.

The sample holds many counts of this clonotype. The genes are TRBV29-1 and TRBJ2-7; either TRBD1 or TRBD2 may supply D (5 bases each). The CDR3 sequence is 14 residues long. Per germline, CDR1 SQVTM and CDR2 ANQGSEA. The germline V and J ends were trimmed by 3 bases and 2 bases, with 14 bases remaining between them. The CDR3 loop is CSVELGTLTYEQYF. CDR3 in DNA: TGCAGCGTTGAGCTGGGGACCCTTACCTACGAGCAGTACTTC.

The V and J genes are TRBV7-6 and TRBJ2-2, with 7 positions matching TRBD1. Germline assignment: CDR1 SGHVS and CDR2 FNYEAQ. The CDR3 extends over 17 amino acids. V was pared by 4 bases and J by 4 bases, with 12 bases of the junction left unmatched. The CDR3 DNA follows: TGTGCCAGCAGCTACGATCGAAGACAGGGCCGCACCGGGGAGCTGTTTTTT. Protein sequence: CASSYDRRQGRTGELFF.

This clonotype has only a few counts. The V and J genes are TRBV28 and TRBJ2-1; D is perhaps TRBD1 or TRBD2 (5 bases each). V shed 3 bases and J shed 12 bases, with 18 bases lying between them. CDR3 length: 14 residues. Germline V gene lookup returns CDR1 MDHEN and CDR2 SYDVKM. CDR3 protein: CASSFGPGRLGQFF. Here the CDR3 DNA reads TGTGCCAGCAGTTTCGGACCGGGGCGGTTAGGGCAGTTCTTC.

This clonotype has just a few counts. The rearrangement links TRBV28 to TRBJ2-3, with 10 bases that match TRBD1. J gave up 4 bases and V 5 bases, and 3 bases lay outside the gene matches. Germline CDR1 is MDHEN and CDR2 is SYDVKM. This CDR3 contains 14 residues. This CDR3 reads CASSTGQGPDTQYF. The CDR3 nucleotides read TGTGCCAGCAGTACGGGACAGGGGCCAGATACGCAGTATTTT.

This clonotype came up a few times. The rearrangement uses TRBV18 and TRBJ1-1; the match to TRBD1 covers 11 bases. The V gene end was trimmed by 3 bases and the J gene end by 4 bases; junction bases not matched to a gene: 10. The CDR3 has 17 amino acids. Looked up from germline, CDR1 is KGHSH and CDR2 is LQKENI. The CDR3 region is CASSPIGKGQGGTEAFF. The CDR3 DNA reads TGTGCCAGCTCACCTATCGGTAAGGGACAGGGGGGCACTGAAGCTTTCTTT. Combining the CDR3 with reference TRBV18 and TRBJ1-1 gives the whole variable domain NAGVMQNPRHLVRRRGQEARLRCSPMKGHSHVYWYRQLPEEGLKFMVYLQKENIIDESGMPKERFSAEFPKEGPSILRIQQVVRGDSAAYFCASSPIGKGQGGTEAFFGQGTRLTVV.

The V call is TRBV29-1, the J call TRBJ2-1; 12 bases map to TRBD2. The CDR3 totals 18 residues. V lost 4 bases to trimming and J lost 0 bases; unmatched junction nucleotides: 10. Per the germline V gene, CDR1 is SQVTM and CDR2 is ANQGSEA. CDR3 DNA sequence: TGCAGCGTTGGGACTAGCGGGGAAGACACGGGCTCCTACAATGAGCAGTTCTTC. The encoded protein is CSVGTSGEDTGSYNEQFF.